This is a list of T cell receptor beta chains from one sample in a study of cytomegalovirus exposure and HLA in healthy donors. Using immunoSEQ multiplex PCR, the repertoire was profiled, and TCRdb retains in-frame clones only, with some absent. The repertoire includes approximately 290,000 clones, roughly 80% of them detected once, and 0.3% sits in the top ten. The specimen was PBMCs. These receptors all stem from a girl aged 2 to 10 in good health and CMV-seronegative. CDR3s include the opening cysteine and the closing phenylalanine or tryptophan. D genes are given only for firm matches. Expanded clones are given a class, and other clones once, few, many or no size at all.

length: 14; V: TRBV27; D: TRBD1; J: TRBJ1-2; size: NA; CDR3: CASSFRQGARGYTF; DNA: TGTGCCAGCAGTTTCCGACAGGGGGCGCGAGGCTATACCTTC
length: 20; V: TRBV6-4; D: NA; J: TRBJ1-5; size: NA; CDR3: CASSDSRPAGRGNSNQPQHF; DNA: TGTGCCAGCAGTGACTCGAGACCGGCAGGGCGGGGCAATAGCAATCAGCCCCAGCATTTT
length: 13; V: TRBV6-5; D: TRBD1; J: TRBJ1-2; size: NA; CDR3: CASRTGTGVGYTF; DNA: TGTGCCAGCAGAACCGGGACAGGGGTGGGCTACACCTTC
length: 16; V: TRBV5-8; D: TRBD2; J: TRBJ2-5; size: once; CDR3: CASHQLSGNRQETQYF; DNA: TGTGCCAGCCATCAACTGAGCGGGAACAGACAGGAGACCCAGTACTTC
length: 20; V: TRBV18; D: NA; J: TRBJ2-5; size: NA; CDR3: CASSPGGQTGYYEYQETQYF; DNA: TGTGCCAGCTCACCAGGTGGACAGACCGGCTACTATGAGTACCAAGAGACCCAGTACTTC
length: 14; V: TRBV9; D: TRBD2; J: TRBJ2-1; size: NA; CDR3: CASSVRLAWGEQFF; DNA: TGTGCCAGCAGCGTAAGACTAGCCTGGGGTGAGCAGTTCTTC
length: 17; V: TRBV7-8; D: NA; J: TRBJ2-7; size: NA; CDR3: CASSGTLNQGRNYEQYF; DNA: TGTGCCAGCAGCGGTACACTCAACCAGGGCAGGAACTACGAGCAGTACTTC
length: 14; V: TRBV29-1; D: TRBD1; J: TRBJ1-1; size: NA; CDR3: CSVEKGQGGTEAFF; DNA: TGCAGCGTTGAGAAGGGACAGGGTGGTACTGAAGCTTTCTTT
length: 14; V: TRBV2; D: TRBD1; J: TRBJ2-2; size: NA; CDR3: CASSEQGATGELFF; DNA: TGTGCCAGCAGTGAACAGGGGGCGACCGGGGAGCTGTTTTTT
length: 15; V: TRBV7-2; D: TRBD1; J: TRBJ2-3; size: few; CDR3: CASSPTGQGPDTQYF; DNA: TGTGCCAGCAGCCCAACCGGACAGGGACCAGATACGCAGTATTTT
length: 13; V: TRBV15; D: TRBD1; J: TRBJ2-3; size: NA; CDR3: CATSGQVEHTQYF; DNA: TGTGCCACCAGCGGACAGGTCGAACATACGCAGTATTTT
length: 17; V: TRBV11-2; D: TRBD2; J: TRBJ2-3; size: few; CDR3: CASSLGTSGSLTDTQYF; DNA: TGTGCCAGCAGCTTGGGAACTAGCGGGAGTCTGACAGATACGCAGTATTTT
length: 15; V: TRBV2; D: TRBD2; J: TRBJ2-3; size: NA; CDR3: CASSQLAGYTDTQYF; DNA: TGTGCCAGCAGTCAACTAGCGGGTTACACAGATACGCAGTATTTT
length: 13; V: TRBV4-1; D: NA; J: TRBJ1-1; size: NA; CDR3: CASSLTLNTEAFF; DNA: TGCGCCAGCAGCCTTACTTTGAACACTGAAGCTTTCTTT
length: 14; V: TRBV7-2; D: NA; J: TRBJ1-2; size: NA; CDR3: CASSSDRTNYGYTF; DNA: TGTGCCAGCAGCTCGGACAGAACAAACTATGGCTACACCTTC
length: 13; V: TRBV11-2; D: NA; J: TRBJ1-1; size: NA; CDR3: CASSKTGFPEAFF; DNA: TGTGCCAGCAGCAAAACAGGGTTCCCTGAAGCTTTCTTT
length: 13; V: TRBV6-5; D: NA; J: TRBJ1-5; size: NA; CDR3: CASSFSSNQPQHF; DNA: TGTGCCAGCAGTTTCAGTAGCAATCAGCCCCAGCATTTT
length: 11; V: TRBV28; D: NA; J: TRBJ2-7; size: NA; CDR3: CASSLRQALYF; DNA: TGTGCCAGCAGTTTAAGACAGGCCCTATACTTC
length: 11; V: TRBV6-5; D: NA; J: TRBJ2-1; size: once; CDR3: CASSSSHEQFF; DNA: TGTGCCAGCAGTTCCAGTCATGAGCAGTTCTTC
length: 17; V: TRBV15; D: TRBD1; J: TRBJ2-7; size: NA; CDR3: CATSRVDWGQGPYEQYF; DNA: TGTGCCACCAGCAGAGTGGATTGGGGACAGGGTCCCTACGAGCAGTACTTC
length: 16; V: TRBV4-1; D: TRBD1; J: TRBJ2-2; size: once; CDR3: CASSPFGDRGTGELFF; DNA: TGCGCCAGCAGCCCGTTCGGAGACAGGGGCACCGGGGAGCTGTTTTTT
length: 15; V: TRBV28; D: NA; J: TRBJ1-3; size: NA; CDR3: CASSLRTISGNTIYF; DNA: TGTGCCAGCAGTCTCCGTACAATCTCTGGAAACACCATATATTTT
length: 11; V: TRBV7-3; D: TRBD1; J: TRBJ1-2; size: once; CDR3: CARGTDGGYTF; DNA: TGTGCCAGAGGGACAGATGGCGGCTACACCTTC
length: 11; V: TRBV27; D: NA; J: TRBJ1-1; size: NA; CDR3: CASSSRVEAFF; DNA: TGTGCCAGCAGTTCCAGGGTGGAAGCTTTCTTT
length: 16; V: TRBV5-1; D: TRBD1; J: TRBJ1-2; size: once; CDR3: CASSSNPDRAIAGYTF; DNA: TGCGCCAGCAGCTCCAACCCGGACAGGGCAATAGCGGGCTACACCTTC
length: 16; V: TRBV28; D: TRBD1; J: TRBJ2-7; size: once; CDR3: CASSFPDRVSSYEQYF; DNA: TGTGCCAGCAGTTTCCCGGACAGGGTAAGCTCCTACGAGCAGTACTTC
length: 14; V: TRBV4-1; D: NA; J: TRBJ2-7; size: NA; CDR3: CASSPQHGDYEQYF; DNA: TGCGCCAGCAGCCCACAACACGGGGACTACGAGCAGTACTTC